The entry below describes one TCR beta chain. The antigen remains unidentified. This entry comes from a study of T cells in narcolepsy. Study details: Patients with NT1 or NT2 and healthy control donors were enrolled. Notes on the study in general: Autoreactive clone sequences were missing from some blood memory CD4+ repertoires. Reportedly, autoreactive clonotypes were serially detected in patients' blood but not controls'.

From germline, CDR1 is SNHLY and CDR2 FYNNEI. V lost 3 bases to trimming and J lost 2 bases, with 14 bases between them. The CDR3 consists of 15 residues. Profiled with immunoSEQ multiplex PCR; TCRdb holds only in-frame clones, not every one. Here the sample spans roughly 24,000 clones, 70% to 85% being singletons. The V and J genes are TRBV2 and TRBJ2-7; tentatively, D is TRBD1 (5 bases). Material: memory (CD45RA-) CD4+ T cells from blood. This TCR derives from a human donor in good health. CDR3 loop: CASSELRVLTYEQYF. In nucleotides, the CDR3 is TGTGCCAGCAGTGAGCTCAGGGTCCTCACCTACGAGCAGTACTTC.